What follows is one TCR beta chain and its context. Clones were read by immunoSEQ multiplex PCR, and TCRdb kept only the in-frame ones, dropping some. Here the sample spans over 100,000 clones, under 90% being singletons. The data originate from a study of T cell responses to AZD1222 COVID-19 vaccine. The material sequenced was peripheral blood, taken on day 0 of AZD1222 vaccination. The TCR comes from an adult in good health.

The CDR3 DNA is TGTGCCAGTAGTGTGGGCCTTCTGAACACTGAAGCTTTCTTT. Protein product: CASSVGLLNTEAFF. The V call is TRBV19, the J call TRBJ1-1; D gene ambiguous. The germline V and J ends were trimmed by 5 bases and 0 bases, with 10 bases remaining between them. The CDR3 sequence is 14 residues long. The germline gives CDR1 LNHDA, CDR2 SQIVND (reference sequence).